A selection of T cell receptor beta chains follows, all from one sample in a study of siplizumab effects on memory and regulatory T cells. Using immunoSEQ multiplex PCR, the repertoire was profiled, and TCRdb retains in-frame clones only, with some absent. The sample includes tens of thousands of clones, 80% to 95% seen only once; the top ten take about 40%. The source material was CD8+ T cells sorted from blood. Receptors originate from a human donor in good health. CDR3s leave out the opening cysteine and the closing phenylalanine or tryptophan.

ASSLAGGPGDTQY	TRBJ2-3	TRBV5-8
ASSQDFVRREAF	TRBJ1-1	TRBV4-1
ASRTARTYEQY	TRBJ2-7	TRBV6-5
ASSYGFSGEQY	TRBJ2-7	TRBV6-5
ASSPRGVQPQH	TRBJ1-5	TRBV2
SAAPIVGPGNTEAF	TRBJ1-1	TRBV29-1
ASSMGWGNEQF	TRBJ2-1	TRBV19
ASSLSMWNEQF	TRBJ2-1	TRBV5-6
ASSYSGTGGTEAF	TRBJ1-1	TRBV6-5
ASSVWQGTGELF	TRBJ2-2	TRBV25-1
AVKRESIYNEQF	TRBJ2-1	TRBV6-1
ASSSSSGTSTQY	TRBJ2-3	TRBV27
ASSSGVGYEQY	-	TRBV5-1
ASLEASGNNEQF	TRBJ2-1	TRBV2
ASSLVAGTGELF	TRBJ2-2	TRBV27
ASSPGREVYNEQF	TRBJ2-1	TRBV18
ASSSGLAADTQY	TRBJ2-3	TRBV7-3
ASSQVSTNYGYT	TRBJ1-2	TRBV4-1
ASRDRDPTGELF	TRBJ2-2	TRBV5-6
ASSLSSFGMDEQF	TRBJ2-1	TRBV7-3
ASSLISLYEQY	TRBJ2-7	TRBV5-1
ASSLRTVIYGYT	TRBJ1-2	TRBV19
ASSDFPGPSTDTQY	TRBJ2-3	TRBV6-4
ASSPSLVGGLAGYEQF	TRBJ2-1	TRBV7-6
ASSLSRGSEQY	TRBJ2-7	TRBV5-6
ASSFRNSGANVLT	TRBJ2-6	TRBV28
ASSPVVSSEAF	TRBJ1-1	TRBV7-8
ASSQLQETQY	TRBJ2-5	TRBV13
ASSLLAGTVQETQY	TRBJ2-5	TRBV11-1
ASSVAGATNEKLF	TRBJ1-4	TRBV9
ASSLSGEQF	TRBJ2-1	TRBV5-4
AIGGQDVGDEQF	TRBJ2-1	TRBV10-3
ASRGTGLYYEQY	TRBJ2-7	TRBV2
ASSSGLHNEQF	TRBJ2-1	TRBV7-9
ASSPPNNYEQY	TRBJ2-7	TRBV28
ASSGWASGNNEQF	TRBJ2-1	TRBV27
ASSPGPMRESDEQY	TRBJ2-7	TRBV4-1
ASSLRTGNTEAF	TRBJ1-1	TRBV7-8
ASTWGSNTEAF	TRBJ1-1	TRBV28
ASSETGDGANVLT	TRBJ2-6	TRBV6-1
ASSLRQNGYT	TRBJ1-2	TRBV11-2
ATSAGTYSYNEQF	TRBJ2-1	TRBV15
SVLATRGSGYT	TRBJ1-2	TRBV29-1
ASSVDGGLGETQY	TRBJ2-5	TRBV9
ASRVQGAGSDTQY	TRBJ2-3	TRBV28
ASRETENYGYT	TRBJ1-2	TRBV28
ASSPGGYEQY	TRBJ2-7	TRBV27
ASSVDNRGGFYGYT	TRBJ1-2	TRBV9
ASPRLSYEQY	TRBJ2-7	TRBV2
ASSIGLAGDYEQY	TRBJ2-7	TRBV19
ASSYGQIREQY	TRBJ2-7	TRBV6-5
AWSSAFHEQF	TRBJ2-1	TRBV30